These 30 T cell receptor beta chains were sequenced from one sample in a study of Ad26.COV2.S vaccination and SARS-CoV-2 variants. Profiled with immunoSEQ multiplex PCR; TCRdb holds only in-frame clones, not every one. The sample has a few hundred thousand clones, approximately 92% seen once. Noted treatment: over 15 received Ad26.COV2.S at low or high dose, single or two shots; several received placebo; per-sample allocation not given. The samples date from day 63 after the first vaccine or placebo injection. The sample was peripheral blood, taken in a trial of Ad26.COV2.S vaccine versus placebo. These receptors were collected from a person between 18 and 60 years old who received the Ad26.COV2.S COVID-19 vaccine or a placebo.

The gene calls are TRBV4-2 and TRBJ2-3; 7 bases are a match to TRBD2. Trimming took 1 base from V and 0 from J; bases not matched to a gene: 4. CDR1 and CDR2 (germline): LGHNA, YNFKEQ. CDR3 length equals 16 residues. CDR3 residues: CASSQVVSGSTDTQYF. In nucleotides, the CDR3 is TGTGCCAGCAGCCAAGTCGTTAGCGGGAGCACAGATACGCAGTATTTT.

This chain joins TRBV10-3 and TRBJ2-2; 7 bases are shared with TRBD2. Germline values: CDR1 ENHRY, CDR2 SYGVKD. V was pared by 8 bases and J by 3 bases, with 3 bases of the junction left unmatched. The CDR3 has 13 amino acids. This CDR3 reads CAIELADTGELFF. The CDR3 nucleotides read TGTGCCATCGAGCTAGCGGACACCGGGGAGCTGTTTTTT.

The chain employs TRBV2 and TRBJ2-7; TRBD2 agrees at 7 bases. Germline V gene lookup returns CDR1 SNHLY and CDR2 FYNNEI. V shed 3 bases and J 0 bases; nucleotides not matched to a gene: 5. The CDR3 has 15 amino acids. As DNA, the CDR3 is TGTGCCAGCAGTGATCAGCGGGACCCCTCCTACGAGCAGTACTTC. The encoded protein is CASSDQRDPSYEQYF.

This chain connects TRBV4-3 to TRBJ1-2, with D perhaps TRBD1 (6 bases). The CDR3 has 12 amino acids. V was cut by 4 bases and J by 8 bases, with 11 bases left in between. Germline CDR1 and CDR2: LGHNA and YSLEER. DNA for the CDR3: TGCGCCAGCAGCCTTACAGGGTCCGGCTACACCTTC. As protein: CASSLTGSGYTF.

The chain uses TRBV6-5 and TRBJ2-3; the D gene is possibly TRBD2 (5 bases). This CDR3 spans 15 amino acids. The germline V and J ends were trimmed by 8 bases and 5 bases, with 20 bases remaining between them. Per the germline V gene, CDR1 is MNHEY and CDR2 is SVGAGI. The CDR3 region is CASSLDLAKEDTQYF. CDR3 DNA: TGTGCCAGCTCCCTGGACCTAGCTAAGGAAGATACGCAGTATTTT.

The J gene is TRBJ1-4, the V gene TRBV7-2; D is unresolved. V shed 3 bases and J shed 8 bases, with 10 bases lying between them. Germline CDR1 is SGHTA and CDR2 is FQGNSA. This CDR3 has 13 residues. The CDR3 DNA sequence: TGTGCCAGCAGCTTGGGATCGGGGGAAAAACTGTTTTTT. Its translation is CASSLGSGEKLFF.

This chain connects TRBV28 to TRBJ1-2; a possible D gene is TRBD1 (6 bases). This CDR3 has 12 residues. Germline assignment: CDR1 MDHEN and CDR2 SYDVKM. The CDR3 nucleotides read TGTATGACTGGACAGCCGAACTATGGCTACACCTTC. Residues: CMTGQPNYGYTF.

This rearrangement joins TRBV9 to TRBJ1-2, with a weak D call TRBD1 (6 bases). Trimming took off 8 bases at V and 4 bases at J, with 12 bases between the two ends. The CDR3 extends over 12 amino acids. Looked up from germline, CDR1 is SGDLS and CDR2 is YYNGEE. The CDR3 DNA follows: TGTGCCAGTTACAGGGTCGGCTATGGCTACACCTTC. Protein sequence: CASYRVGYGYTF.

The chain is built from TRBV7-9 and TRBJ1-1, with 7 bases matching TRBD1. From germline, CDR1 is SEHNR and CDR2 FQNEAQ (reference sequence). The CDR3 is 14 amino acids. V lost 5 bases to trimming and J lost 2 bases; unmatched junction nucleotides: 5. The DNA of the CDR3 is TGTGCCAGCAGCCGATACAGGGGTAACACTGAAGCTTTCTTT. It is translated as CASSRYRGNTEAFF.

Only one count was recorded for this clone. The chain couples TRBV20-1 to TRBJ2-1; perhaps TRBD1 as D (7 bases). V was pared by 3 bases and J by 7 bases, with 22 bases between. The CDR3 totals 16 residues. Germline V lookup: CDR1 DFQATT, CDR2 SNEGSKA (reference sequence). The CDR3 region is CSASRRGRNWENEQFF. The CDR3, as DNA: TGCAGTGCTAGTAGGAGGGGGCGAAACTGGGAGAATGAGCAGTTCTTC.

This chain joins TRBV6-5 and TRBJ2-1; 9 bases map to TRBD2. Germline assignment: CDR1 MNHEY and CDR2 SVGAGI. The CDR3 runs to 15 residues. V lost 6 bases to trimming and J lost 3 bases; unmatched junction nucleotides: 6. The CDR3 DNA follows: TGTGCCAGCAGGGAGACTAGCGGTATCTACAATGAGCAGTTCTTC. Translation: CASRETSGIYNEQFF.

The rearrangement uses TRBV18 and TRBJ2-5, with 7 positions matching TRBD1. The J segment lost 3 bases and the V segment lost 6 bases, leaving 10 bases of the junction unmatched. Germline lookup yields CDR1 KGHSH and CDR2 LQKENI. The CDR3 is 15 residues long. CDR3 bases: TGTGCCAGCTCCCCCCGGTCAGACAGGGAAGAGACCCAGTACTTC. Amino acid sequence: CASSPRSDREETQYF.

The chain couples TRBV10-3 to TRBJ1-2; TRBD1 is a possible D gene (6 bases). The CDR3 extends over 17 amino acids. Per the germline V gene, CDR1 is ENHRY and CDR2 is SYGVKD. V lost 2 bases and J lost 5, with 21 bases in between. CDR3 sequence: CAISEPEGRGLGYGYTF. In DNA form, the CDR3 reads TGTGCCATCAGTGAGCCCGAGGGCAGGGGTTTAGGTTATGGCTACACCTTC.

This clone was picked up one time. This chain connects TRBV7-9 to TRBJ2-5; 9 bases line up with TRBD1. Germline V lookup: CDR1 SEHNR, CDR2 FQNEAQ (reference sequence). The trim removed 5 bases at V and 0 bases at J, leaving 7 bases unmatched. The CDR3 covers 16 residues. DNA of the CDR3: TGTGCCAGCAGCCCCGGGACAGGGAGGTACCAAGAGACCCAGTACTTC. This gives the protein CASSPGTGRYQETQYF.

V gene TRBV6-5 combines with J gene TRBJ2-2, with 8 bases identical to TRBD1. Trimming took 5 bases from V and 7 from J; bases not matched to a gene: 6. The CDR3 contains 14 residues. Per germline, CDR1 MNHEY and CDR2 SVGAGI. For the CDR3, the DNA is TGTGCCAGCAGTAAGACAGGGGCTGGCGGGGAGCTGTTTTTT. This encodes CASSKTGAGGELFF.

This rearrangement joins TRBV15 to TRBJ1-2; TRBD1 matches 8 bases. The CDR3 is 15 amino acids. J lost 3 bases, V lost 1 base, and 4 bases had no gene match. The V gene's germline CDR1 is LNHNV and CDR2 YYDKDF (reference sequence). In DNA form, the CDR3 reads TGTGCCACCAGCAGAGTGGACAGGGATCACTATGGCTACACCTTC. This translates into CATSRVDRDHYGYTF.

The chain joins TRBV7-2 to TRBJ2-2; TRBD1 agrees at 8 bases. V trimming: 7 bases; J trimming: 4 bases; junction bases outside the gene matches: 11. From germline, CDR1 is SGHTA and CDR2 FQGNSA. The CDR3 covers 16 residues. In DNA form, the CDR3 reads TGTGCCAGCAACAAGAAGGACAGGGTGGCCACCGGGGAGCTGTTTTTT. This translates into CASNKKDRVATGELFF.

In its sample, this clone was seen once. J is TRBJ2-1 and V is TRBV29-1; 9 bases fit TRBD1. This CDR3 is 15 amino acids long. V lost 7 bases, J lost 2 bases, and 9 bases stayed unmatched. The germline CDR1 and CDR2 sequences are SQVTM and ANQGSEA. Written as DNA, the CDR3 is TGCAGCGGGGGGCCCGGACAGGGGACCTACAATGAGCAGTTCTTC. Amino acid sequence: CSGGPGQGTYNEQFF.

Only one count was recorded for this clone. The V call is TRBV6-1, the J call TRBJ2-7; possible D gene TRBD2, 5 bases. The CDR3 loop spans 15 amino acids. Trimming cost V 1 base and J 0 bases, with 10 bases left between them. The germline V gene has CDR1 MNHNS and CDR2 SASEGT. The CDR3: CASSEGEAVSYEQYF. DNA for the CDR3: TGTGCCAGCAGTGAAGGAGAAGCGGTCTCCTACGAGCAGTACTTC.

V is TRBV4-1 and J is TRBJ1-1, with D unresolved. With 2 bases removed from V and 5 bases from J, the gap between germline ends came to 12 bases. Germline V gene sequence: CDR1 MGHRA, CDR2 YSYEKL. This CDR3 is 14 amino acids long. CDR3 residues: CASSQRSEGTEAFF. Here the CDR3 DNA reads TGCGCCAGCAGCCAAAGGTCGGAGGGAACTGAAGCTTTCTTT.

CDR3 nucleotide sequence: TGTGCCTGGAGTGTACAGGGCGGGATGGGGAATGAGCAGTTCTTC. Translated, it gives CAWSVQGGMGNEQFF. The chain uses TRBV30 and TRBJ2-1; either TRBD1 or TRBD2 may supply D (6 bases each). Germline CDR1 and CDR2: GTSNPN and SVGIG (reference sequence). This CDR3 region has 15 residues. With 0 bases removed from V and 7 bases from J, the gap between germline ends came to 16 bases. Drawing the rest from reference TRBV30 and TRBJ2-1, the complete variable domain is SQTIHQWPATLVQPVGSPLSLECTVEGTSNPNLYWYRQAAGRGLQLLFYSVGIGQISSEVPQNLSASRPQDRQFILSSKKLLLSDSGFYLCAWSVQGGMGNEQFFGPGTRLTVL.

V usage is TRBV4-1 and J usage is TRBJ2-2, with D maybe TRBD2 (5 bases). The CDR3 has 16 amino acids. The germline V gene encodes CDR1 MGHRA and CDR2 YSYEKL. Between the trimmed V and J ends, which lost 2 bases and 4 bases, there was a span of 14 bases. The CDR3 DNA reads TGCGCCAGCAGCCAATCCCCACTCGGGGTCACCGGGGAGCTGTTTTTT. Its protein is CASSQSPLGVTGELFF.

The rearrangement joins TRBV6-5 to TRBJ1-2; D may be TRBD1 (6 bases). With 5 bases removed from V and 4 bases from J, the gap between germline ends came to 17 bases. The CDR3 length is 15 residues. Germline lookup yields CDR1 MNHEY and CDR2 SVGAGI. CDR3 nucleotide sequence: TGTGCCAGCAGTCCGCGTGAGGGGGGTGTCTATGGCTACACCTTC. Residues: CASSPREGGVYGYTF.

V and J are TRBV20-1 and TRBJ1-1; D possibly corresponds to TRBD1 (5 bases). CDR1 is DFQATT, CDR2 SNEGSKA, per germline (reference sequence). CDR3 size: 11 residues. The V and J ends lost 3 bases and 4 bases respectively, with 6 bases between them. Written as DNA, the CDR3 is TGCAGTGCTAGTGGGACCACTGAAGCTTTCTTT. Translation: CSASGTTEAFF.

The chain links TRBV27 to TRBJ2-7, with D perhaps given as TRBD1 or TRBD2 (5 bases each). The CDR3 covers 14 residues. Germline lookup yields CDR1 MNHEY and CDR2 SMNVEV (reference sequence). V gave up 6 bases and J gave up 3 bases, with 15 bases separating them. The CDR3: CASSIRDGLYEQYF. CDR3 nucleotides: TGTGCCAGCAGCATCCGGGACGGTCTCTACGAGCAGTACTTC.

The genes are TRBV19 and TRBJ2-1, with TRBD2 matching 7 bases. Germline V gene sequence: CDR1 LNHDA, CDR2 SQIVND (reference sequence). The junction had 11 bases not matched to a gene; V was cut back by 9 bases and J by 6 bases. The CDR3 is 14 residues long. CDR3 sequence: CASSVGEGPNEQFF. DNA of the CDR3: TGTGCCAGCTCCGTGGGGGAGGGCCCCAATGAGCAGTTCTTC.

The V gene is TRBV7-9, the J gene TRBJ2-6; 9 bases fit TRBD1. The CDR3 covers 17 residues. J was trimmed by 0 bases and V by 7 bases; bases with no gene match: 7. Germline V CDR1 and CDR2: SEHNR, FQNEAQ (reference sequence). The CDR3 sequence is CASTGTGTPSGANVLTF. Written as DNA, the CDR3 is TGTGCCAGCACCGGGACAGGGACTCCCTCTGGGGCCAACGTCCTGACTTTC.

The chain combines TRBV7-8 with TRBJ1-2; D uncertain. The germline V and J ends were trimmed by 5 bases and 4 bases, with 8 bases remaining between them. Germline V gene sequence: CDR1 SGHVS, CDR2 FQNEAQ. CDR3 length: 12 residues. Here the CDR3 DNA reads TGTGCCAGCAGCCCACAGACCTATGGCTACACCTTC. This codes for CASSPQTYGYTF. Looking up the rest from reference TRBV7-8 and TRBJ1-2 gives the full variable domain: GAGVSQSPRYKVAKRGQDVALRCDPISGHVSLFWYQQALGQGPEFLTYFQNEAQLDKSGLPSDRFFAERPEGSVSTLKIQRTQQEDSAVYLCASSPQTYGYTFGSGTRLTVV.

The rearrangement uses TRBV29-1 and TRBJ2-7, with D perhaps TRBD2 (5 bases). The V gene's germline CDR1 is SQVTM and CDR2 ANQGSEA. V was cut by 5 bases and J by 6 bases, with 20 bases left in between. The CDR3 is 14 residues long. CDR3 DNA sequence: TGCAGCGTTACTCCGGGATCCCAAGGCTTCGAGCAGTACTTC. It specifies CSVTPGSQGFEQYF.

The chain has TRBV3-1 (or the pseudogene TRBV3-2) and TRBJ1-6, with TRBD1 matching over 10 bases. Trimming at V came to 5 bases and at J to 12 bases, leaving 4 bases not matched to a gene. Germline V CDR1 and CDR2: LGHDT, YNNKEL (reference sequence). This CDR3 comprises 13 residues. CDR3: CASSRQGAKPLHF. CDR3 DNA: TGTGCCAGCAGCAGACAGGGGGCCAAACCCCTCCACTTT.